The 28 T cell receptor beta chains below come from one sample, sequenced in a study of beta chain features in type 1 diabetes. The authors reverse transcribed all of the isolated RNA, so sequencing captured expressed TCRB transcripts. Libraries were prepared by immunoSEQ multiplex PCR; TCRdb keeps only in-frame clonotypes and omits some of them. The table lists under 400,000 clones, 14% of them singletons. Sequenced sample: central memory CD4+ T cells from blood. These receptor sequences come from a man aged 30 to 45 in good health.

About this clone itself: A much larger clone is a single base away; this may be a read error. The J gene is TRBJ1-1, the V gene TRBV11-3; 8 bases align to TRBD1. The J segment lost 1 base and the V segment lost 6 bases, leaving 1 base of the junction unmatched. The CDR3 is made up of 13 amino acids. Germline loops: CDR1 SGHNT, CDR2 YENEEA. CDR3 DNA: TGTGCCAGCAGGGGACAGGAGAACACTGAAGCTTTCTTT. Encoded protein: CASRGQENTEAFF.

A few counts support this clone. The gene calls are TRBV7-2 and TRBJ2-1; 12 nucleotides match TRBD2. This CDR3 has 16 residues. The germline gives CDR1 SGHTA, CDR2 FQGNSA. The junction had 8 bases not matched to a gene; V was cut back by 1 base and J by 10 bases. The CDR3 DNA reads as TGTGCCAGCAGCTTAGTTTCGGCTAGCGGGAGGGGAGAGCAGTTCTTC. Amino acids: CASSLVSASGRGEQFF. The variable domain in full, with the rest retrieved from reference TRBV7-2 and TRBJ2-1, is GAGVSQSPSNKVTEKGKDVELRCDPISGHTALYWYRQSLGQGLEFLIYFQGNSAPDKSGLPSDRFSAERTGGSVSTLTIQRTQQEDSAVYLCASSLVSASGRGEQFFGPGTRLTVL.

The V gene is TRBV19, the J gene TRBJ1-1; 7 bases match TRBD1. CDR3 size: 16 residues. V dropped 4 bases and J dropped 5; count of bases not matched to a gene: 13. Germline V gives CDR1 LNHDA, CDR2 SQIVND (reference sequence). CDR3: CASSTGQVRGWTEAFF. CDR3 sequence (DNA): TGTGCCAGTAGTACAGGACAGGTCCGTGGATGGACTGAAGCTTTCTTT.

The V call is TRBV6-5, the J call TRBJ1-2; D unclear. CDR1 and CDR2 (germline): MNHEY, SVGAGI. CDR3 length: 13 amino acids. V was clipped by 2 bases and J by 8 bases, with 12 bases between them. The CDR3 here is CASSYDRKYGYTF. In DNA, the CDR3 is TGTGCCAGCAGTTACGATCGAAAGTACGGCTACACCTTC.

The genes are TRBV6-1 and TRBJ1-5; D perhaps matches TRBD1 (6 bases). Trimming took off 4 bases at V and 6 bases at J, with 10 bases between the two ends. This CDR3 has 13 residues. Per the germline V gene, CDR1 is MNHNS and CDR2 is SASEGT. The CDR3 region has the DNA TGTGCCAGCAGTGTGATACAGGGTCAGCCCCAGCATTTT. Amino acids: CASSVIQGQPQHF.

This clone turned up a few times. The rearrangement links TRBV2 to TRBJ2-3; 8 bases line up with TRBD2. The CDR3 is made up of 15 amino acids. V shed 7 bases and J 0 bases; nucleotides not matched to a gene: 6. From germline, CDR1 is SNHLY and CDR2 FYNNEI. The CDR3, as DNA: TGTGCCAGCAACGCCCCGGGAGGGAGCACAGATACGCAGTATTTT. Its protein is CASNAPGGSTDTQYF.

V is TRBV5-6 and J is TRBJ2-6; tentatively, D is TRBD1 (6 bases). The CDR3 is made up of 17 amino acids. Trimming left V 1 base short and J 0 bases short, with 11 bases between. Germline CDR1 is SGHDT and CDR2 is YYEEEE. The CDR3 reads CASSLTGRRSGANVLTF. In nucleotides, the CDR3 is TGTGCCAGCAGCTTGACAGGGCGGCGCTCTGGGGCCAACGTCCTGACTTTC.

The CDR3 loop reads CASSQTQNSGDTQYF. The DNA for the CDR3 is TGTGCCAGCAGCCAAACCCAAAATAGCGGAGATACGCAGTATTTT. The V call is TRBV4-2, the J call TRBJ2-3, with D possibly TRBD2 on 6 matching bases. Germline V gene sequence: CDR1 LGHNA, CDR2 YNFKEQ. The CDR3 covers 15 residues. Deletions cut 2 bases from V and 5 bases from J, with 14 bases between.

In its sample, this clone was seen a few times. The gene calls are TRBV19 and TRBJ1-2; D is possibly TRBD1 (5 bases). V was trimmed by 5 bases and J by 4 bases, leaving 17 bases between them. The CDR3 runs 15 residues. The germline V gene has CDR1 LNHDA and CDR2 SQIVND (reference sequence). In DNA form, the CDR3 reads TGTGCCAGTAGTCCGCCCAATACAGGAATCTATGGCTACACCTTC. As protein: CASSPPNTGIYGYTF.

This clone was counted only a few times. A far larger clone is only one base removed, so a read error is likely. At the DNA level, this CDR3 is encoded by other sequences in the same sample as well. This rearrangement joins TRBV7-8 to TRBJ2-2; D is ambiguous. The CDR3 totals 13 residues. Germline loops: CDR1 SGHVS, CDR2 FQNEAQ. V shed 1 base and J shed 3 bases, with 3 bases lying between them. The CDR3 DNA reads TGTGCCAGCAGCTTAGTCGACACCGGGGAGCTGTTTTTT. As protein: CASSLVDTGELFF. The whole variable domain, filled in from reference TRBV7-8 and TRBJ2-2, reads GAGVSQSPRYKVAKRGQDVALRCDPISGHVSLFWYQQALGQGPEFLTYFQNEAQLDKSGLPSDRFFAERPEGSVSTLKIQRTQQEDSAVYLCASSLVDTGELFFGEGSRLTVL.

The gene calls are TRBV12-5 and TRBJ2-5; the D gene is possibly TRBD2 (5 bases). V gave up 1 base and J gave up 5 bases, with 17 bases separating them. The germline V gene encodes CDR1 LGHNT and CDR2 FRNRAP. The CDR3 has 16 amino acids. The CDR3 nucleotides are TGTGCTAGTGGTTTGGGAACCCTTACGGGCGGGGAGACCCAGTACTTC. It codes for CASGLGTLTGGETQYF.

There are a few counts of this clone. The chain is built from TRBV10-3 and TRBJ1-6; maybe TRBD1 (6 bases). Deletions cut 9 bases from V and 8 bases from J, with 14 bases between. Per germline, CDR1 ENHRY and CDR2 SYGVKD. This CDR3 spans 13 amino acids. For the CDR3, the DNA is TGTGCCATGAGGCCAAACAGGGATTCACCCCTCCACTTT. Protein: CAMRPNRDSPLHF.

This clone came up many times. V and J are TRBV4-3 and TRBJ2-1, with D uncertain. The CDR3 has 14 residues. Germline CDR1 reads LGHNA; CDR2 reads YSLEER. Trimming shortened V by 4 bases and J by 3 bases, and 10 bases separated the two germline ends. CDR3 nucleotide sequence: TGCGCCAGCAGCCGACCTCCAAGCTACAATGAGCAGTTCTTC. This gives the protein CASSRPPSYNEQFF.

The table lists this clone with a few counts. The rearrangement links TRBV7-9 to TRBJ2-5, with 8 bases lining up with TRBD1. The DNA end lines up better with TRBJ2-7; the J call may be wrong. The CDR3 loop spans 13 amino acids. Per germline, CDR1 SEHNR and CDR2 FQNEAQ (reference sequence). CDR3 sequence (DNA): TGTGCCAGCAACCGACAGGGGACGCACGAGCAGTACTTC. Its translation: CASNRQGTHEQYF.

The chain recombines TRBV5-4 with TRBJ2-1; TRBD2 matches at 7 bases. Germline V gives CDR1 SGHNT, CDR2 YYREEE (reference sequence). The V gene end was trimmed by 4 bases and the J gene end by 5 bases; junction bases not matched to a gene: 12. The CDR3 spans 16 residues. Here the CDR3 DNA reads TGTGCCAGCAGCCCCGCAGCGGGACGGGAACACAATGAGCAGTTCTTC. It translates to CASSPAAGREHNEQFF.

The chain has TRBV9 and TRBJ2-7; TRBD1 aligns across 8 bases. The length of the CDR3 is 15 residues. Losses at the gene ends were 4 bases for V and 0 bases for J; bases not matched to a gene: 6. Germline CDR1 is SGDLS and CDR2 is YYNGEE. The CDR3 nucleotides are TGTGCCAGCAGCTCCCAGGGGGCCCCCTCCTACGAGCAGTACTTC. Protein sequence: CASSSQGAPSYEQYF.

In its sample, this clone was seen a few times. CDR3 protein: CASSSQGIGNTEAFF. The DNA for the CDR3 is TGCGCCAGCAGCTCCCAGGGGATAGGGAACACTGAAGCTTTCTTT. This sequence joins TRBV5-1 and TRBJ1-1, with D perhaps matching TRBD1 (6 bases). V was pared by 3 bases and J by 1 base, with 13 bases between. This CDR3 region has 15 residues. Germline V gives CDR1 SGHRS, CDR2 YFSETQ.

This clone was seen ten or more times. Within the sample, other DNA sequences also encode this same CDR3. The chain uses TRBV9 and TRBJ2-1; a possible D gene is TRBD2 (6 bases). CDR1 is SGDLS and CDR2 is YYNGEE in the germline V gene. V was clipped by 1 base and J by 9 bases, with 11 bases between them. The CDR3 contains 13 residues. CDR3 coding DNA: TGTGCCAGCAGCGTAATTCTGGGGGGTGAGCAGTTCTTC. This sequence encodes CASSVILGGEQFF.

This clone was seen a few times. The rearrangement links TRBV27 to TRBJ1-2; TRBD1 aligns across 8 bases. In germline, CDR1 is MNHEY, CDR2 SMNVEV (reference sequence). Germline trimming cut 2 bases from V and 8 bases from J; bases unmatched to any gene: 16. The CDR3 is 17 residues long. CDR3 nucleotides: TGTGCCAGCAGTTTAGAGGGTGGACAGGGTGGGGTGTGGGGCTACACCTTC. Translation gives CASSLEGGQGGVWGYTF.

V and J are TRBV5-1 and TRBJ2-4; 7 nucleotides line up with TRBD2. The CDR3 sequence is 14 residues long. Germline loops: CDR1 SGHRS, CDR2 YFSETQ. J gave up 6 bases and V 6 bases, and 9 bases lay outside the gene matches. CDR3 protein: CASTPTGGGNIQYF. The CDR3 DNA reads TGCGCCAGCACCCCGACTGGGGGGGGAAACATTCAGTACTTC.

This clone occurred a few times. This chain connects TRBV6-5 to TRBJ1-1; D is possibly TRBD1 (5 bases). The CDR3 length is 14 residues. Trimming took off 8 bases at V and 0 bases at J, with 13 bases between the two ends. Germline CDR1 and CDR2: MNHEY and SVGAGI. The CDR3 sequence is CASGNRQVNTEAFF. Here the CDR3 DNA reads TGTGCCAGCGGAAACAGGCAGGTGAACACTGAAGCTTTCTTT.

This clone showed up just a few times. V usage is TRBV5-1 and J usage is TRBJ1-4; no clear D. V lost 4 bases and J 3 bases, leaving 10 bases between the germline ends. Germline V gene lookup returns CDR1 SGHRS and CDR2 YFSETQ. The CDR3 is 14 residues long. The CDR3 reads CASSPGSANEKLFF. CDR3 sequence (DNA): TGCGCCAGCAGCCCAGGTAGTGCTAATGAAAAACTGTTTTTT.

This clone was detected a few times. J is TRBJ2-5 and V is TRBV20-1, with 9 bases aligning to TRBD1. The CDR3 spans 11 residues. The germline V gene encodes CDR1 DFQATT and CDR2 SNEGSKA (reference sequence). The J segment lost 5 bases and the V segment lost 5 bases, leaving 0 bases of the junction unmatched. The CDR3 region is CSAGQGETQYF. As DNA, the CDR3 is TGCAGTGCTGGACAGGGGGAGACCCAGTACTTC.

The chain employs TRBV7-9 and TRBJ2-7, with 8 bases that match TRBD1. Trimming removed 5 bases from V and 3 bases from J; junction bases left unmatched: 15. CDR1 and CDR2 (germline): SEHNR, FQNEAQ (reference sequence). The CDR3 contains 17 residues. The CDR3 DNA is TGTGCCAGCAGCCCAGGACGGACAGGGTTTAGGAACTACGAGCAGTACGTC. The encoded protein is CASSPGRTGFRNYEQYV.

The rearrangement joins TRBV9 to TRBJ2-2; 10 nucleotides agree with TRBD2. In germline, CDR1 is SGDLS, CDR2 YYNGEE. The trim removed 0 bases at V and 11 bases at J, leaving 7 bases unmatched. The CDR3 contains 15 residues. The DNA of the CDR3 is TGTGCCAGCAGCGTAGCCCCTAGCGGGGGAGGAGAGCTGTTTTTT. Translation gives CASSVAPSGGGELFF.

The chain links TRBV11-3 to TRBJ2-1; 8 bases match TRBD2. This CDR3 has 16 residues. Trimming removed 5 bases from V and 0 bases from J; junction bases left unmatched: 6. Germline V gene lookup returns CDR1 SGHNT and CDR2 YENEEA. DNA of the CDR3: TGTGCCAGCAGCGCGGGGGGACGCCGCTCCTACAATGAGCAGTTCTTC. It encodes CASSAGGRRSYNEQFF.

This clone was found many times. The rearrangement joins TRBV27 to TRBJ1-6; possibly TRBD1 for D (6 bases). Trimming removed 7 bases from V and 8 bases from J, with 9 bases in between. In germline, CDR1 is MNHEY, CDR2 SMNVEV (reference sequence). The CDR3 is 12 residues long. CDR3 loop: CASTSGDSPLHF. The CDR3 DNA reads as TGTGCCAGCACCTCAGGGGATTCACCCCTCCACTTT.

In its sample, this clone was seen many times. This chain joins TRBV2 and TRBJ2-1; 13 bases align to TRBD2. The CDR3 has 15 amino acids. Germline values: CDR1 SNHLY, CDR2 FYNNEI. Germline trimming cut 6 bases from V and 5 bases from J; bases unmatched to any gene: 4. For the CDR3, the DNA is TGTGCCAGCAGAGGAGGGACTAGCGGGGACAATGAGCAGTTCTTC. Its protein product is CASRGGTSGDNEQFF.